This paragraph reports one TCR beta chain. Antigen specificity is unknown. The germline V gene encodes CDR1 MNHEY and CDR2 SMNVEV (reference sequence). The CDR3 extends over 13 amino acids. The sample is drawn from a study of cytomegalovirus exposure and HLA in healthy donors. Findings of the study overall: Serostatus for CMV was the only available immune exposure information. A reported reduction in N-insertions relative to the approximately 640-donor mean was seen in an Asian-associated ancestry cluster in a later analysis. Accounts indicate the classifier identified cytomegalovirus status with strong specificity and sensitivity.

The study ran its PCR with 60 Vbeta and 13 Jbeta primers. Study processing details: The count from a later analysis was some 81 million unique TCR beta chains, around 10 million of them shared. Clones were read by immunoSEQ multiplex PCR, and TCRdb kept only the in-frame ones, dropping some. V, J and clone size are taken as reported in that table, and D and trimming were inferred from the DNA itself. This table has 150,000 to 200,000 clones, about four fifths appearing once. The specimen sequenced was PBMCs. This TCR derives from a girl under 18 in good health and CMV-seropositive. The V call is TRBV27, the J call TRBJ2-5, with D unresolved. The DNA end favors TRBJ2-7, so the J call may be wrong. CDR3 protein: CASRATISREQYF. CDR3 DNA sequence: TGTGCCAGCAGAGCCACGATTAGCCGCGAGCAGTACTTC.